The subject of this entry is one T cell receptor (beta chain). The sample is drawn from a study of blood T cells in healthy people across ages. Primers used in a second PCR of roughly 6 to 12 cycles were a sample-barcoded 5' primer and a J-beta primer mix. TCRdb ran MiXCR on the 5' RACE reads and lists one entry per CDR3 protein. The sample consists of about 970,000 distinct CDR3 sequences, about 53% of them appearing once. Drawn from each donor were roughly 10 milliliters of peripheral blood. Trimming removed 7 bases from V and 10 bases from J; junction bases left unmatched: 7. The CDR3 spans 15 residues. The germline gives CDR1 SNHLY, CDR2 FYNNEI.

The source material was blood. The V and J genes are TRBV2 and TRBJ2-1; 16 nucleotides line up with TRBD2. This TCR was sampled from a woman aged 55-69 years in good health. The DNA for the CDR3 is TGTGCCAGCAAACCGGGACTAGCGGGAGGGACCGAGCAGTTCTTC. It yields the protein CASKPGLAGGTEQFF.